This TCR beta chain was sequenced in a study of CD8+ T cells in alopecia areata. In 4 or 5 patients, CD4+ T cells were split by CD25+CD127- sorting. Germline V gives CDR1 SGHTA, CDR2 FQGNSA. With V trimmed by 5 bases and J by 5 bases, 9 bases remained unmatched. The CDR3 covers 16 residues. After isolation, RNA underwent reverse transcription to generate cDNA as the sequencing template. Profiling relied on immunoSEQ multiplex PCR, and the TCRdb table lists in-frame clones only, not all of them. The sample gives some 20,000 clones, roughly 60% of which show up once; 4.5% is in the top ten. This clone was seen a few times.

Sequencing was carried out using CD4+ Tregs sorted from blood. The genes are TRBV7-2 and TRBJ2-3; 11 bases match TRBD1. This receptor was identified in a human donor with alopecia areata. CDR3 amino acids: CASSLRDRGVRDTQYF. CDR3 nucleotide sequence: TGTGCCAGCAGCCTCCGGGACAGGGGGGTTAGAGATACGCAGTATTTT. Combining the CDR3 with reference TRBV7-2 and TRBJ2-3 gives the whole variable domain GAGVSQSPSNKVTEKGKDVELRCDPISGHTALYWYRQSLGQGLEFLIYFQGNSAPDKSGLPSDRFSAERTGGSVSTLTIQRTQQEDSAVYLCASSLRDRGVRDTQYFGPGTRLTVL.